The T cell receptor (beta chain) described here comes from a study of blood T cell repertoires in COVID-19. Study-wide context: The United States, Italy and Spain supplied acute and convalescent COVID-19 samples. Sources were T cells, B-cell-depleted T cells, or PBMCs; the material itself was cDNA or gDNA.

Original methodology: Counts of nucleated cells, estimated from reference gene primer amplification, were obtained. The data were produced by immunoSEQ multiplex PCR, yet TCRdb's version contains in-frame clones alone and is incomplete. V and J calls and clone size are copied from that table; D and trimming were computed from the DNA. The sample contains 250,000 or so clones, 86% of which appear only once. Per germline, CDR1 SGHRS and CDR2 YFSETQ. With 4 bases clipped from V and 7 bases from J, the junction kept 14 bases outside the gene matches. The CDR3 contains 16 residues. This receptor was taken from a man aged 35 to 55 with active or convalescent COVID-19. Sequenced input: peripheral blood. This chain connects TRBV5-1 to TRBJ2-5; 9 positions agree with TRBD1. In nucleotides, the CDR3 is TGCGCCAGCAGCATACCCGAACAGGGGGCGCGGGGGACCCAGTACTTC. This encodes CASSIPEQGARGTQYF.